The sequence of this T cell receptor (beta chain) was determined in a study of T cell responses to AZD1222 COVID-19 vaccine. Looking at the study overall: Samples with a second dose at about 4 or about 12 weeks were pooled together. Study results and limitations: Unmutated regions of variants are reportedly targeted by nearly half of spike-specific TCRs.

This table comes from immunoSEQ multiplex PCR, and its TCRdb copy is limited to in-frame clones, with some not included. The sample shows just under 85,000 clones, 86% of them seen only once. This clone has a count of ten or more. Its specificity is unknown. Per the germline V gene, CDR1 is SEHNR and CDR2 is FQNEAQ (reference sequence). This CDR3 comprises 14 residues. V lost 3 bases and J lost 6, with 13 bases in between. This sequence originates from an adult in good health. Material: peripheral blood, obtained on day 0 of AZD1222 vaccination. The chain has TRBV7-9 and TRBJ2-3; D is tentatively TRBD1 or TRBD2 (5 bases each). The CDR3 DNA is TGTGCCAGCAGCTTCCTCTGGGACGTGGATACGCAGTATTTT. Its translation is CASSFLWDVDTQYF.